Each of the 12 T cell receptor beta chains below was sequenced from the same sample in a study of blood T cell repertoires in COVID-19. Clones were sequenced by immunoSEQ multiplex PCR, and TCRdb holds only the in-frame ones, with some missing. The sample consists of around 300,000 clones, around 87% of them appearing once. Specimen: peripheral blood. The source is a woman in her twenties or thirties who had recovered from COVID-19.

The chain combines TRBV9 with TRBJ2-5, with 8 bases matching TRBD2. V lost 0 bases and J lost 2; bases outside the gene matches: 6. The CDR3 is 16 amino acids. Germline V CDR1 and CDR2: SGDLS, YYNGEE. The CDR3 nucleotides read TGTGCCAGCAGCGTAGTTGGTAGCGGGGTTCAAGAGACCCAGTACTTC. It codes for CASSVVGSGVQETQYF.

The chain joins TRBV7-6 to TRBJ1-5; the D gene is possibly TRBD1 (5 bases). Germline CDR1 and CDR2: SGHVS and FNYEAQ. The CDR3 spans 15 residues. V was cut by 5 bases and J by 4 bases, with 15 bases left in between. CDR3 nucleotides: TGTGCCAGCAGCCCATACTCGGACACAAATCAGCCCCAGCATTTT. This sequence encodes CASSPYSDTNQPQHF.

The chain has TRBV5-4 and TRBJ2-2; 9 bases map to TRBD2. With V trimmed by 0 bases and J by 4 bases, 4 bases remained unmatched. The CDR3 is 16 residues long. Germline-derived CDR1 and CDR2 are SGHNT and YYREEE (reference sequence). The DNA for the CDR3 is TGTGCCAGCAGCTTGGGGACTAGCGCCTTCACCGGGGAGCTGTTTTTT. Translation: CASSLGTSAFTGELFF.

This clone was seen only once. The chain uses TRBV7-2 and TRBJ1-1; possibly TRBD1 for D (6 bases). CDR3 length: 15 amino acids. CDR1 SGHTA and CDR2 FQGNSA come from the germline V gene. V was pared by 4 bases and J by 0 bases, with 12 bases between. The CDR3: CASSSQGSMNTEAFF. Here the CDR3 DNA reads TGTGCCAGCAGCTCACAGGGTTCCATGAACACTGAAGCTTTCTTT.

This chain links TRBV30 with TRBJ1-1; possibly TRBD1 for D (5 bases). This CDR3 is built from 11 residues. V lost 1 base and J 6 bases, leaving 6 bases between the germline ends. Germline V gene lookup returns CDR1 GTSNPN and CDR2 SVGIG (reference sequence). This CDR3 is CAWSGGAEAFF. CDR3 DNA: TGTGCCTGGAGTGGGGGGGCTGAAGCTTTCTTT. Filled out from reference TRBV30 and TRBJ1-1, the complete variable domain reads SQTIHQWPATLVQPVGSPLSLECTVEGTSNPNLYWYRQAAGRGLQLLFYSVGIGQISSEVPQNLSASRPQDRQFILSSKKLLLSDSGFYLCAWSGGAEAFFGQGTRLTVV.

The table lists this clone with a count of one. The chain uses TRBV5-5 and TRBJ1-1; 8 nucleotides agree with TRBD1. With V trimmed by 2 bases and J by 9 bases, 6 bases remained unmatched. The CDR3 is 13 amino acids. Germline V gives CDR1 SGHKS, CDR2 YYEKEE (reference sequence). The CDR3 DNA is TGTGCCAGCAGCTTAGGCAGGACAGGGAAAGCTTTCTTT. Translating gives CASSLGRTGKAFF. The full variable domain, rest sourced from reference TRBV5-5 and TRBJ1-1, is DAGVTQSPTHLIKTRGQQVTLRCSPISGHKSVSWYQQVLGQGPQFIFQYYEKEERGRGNFPDRFSARQFPNYSSELNVNALLLGDSALYLCASSLGRTGKAFFGQGTRLTVV.

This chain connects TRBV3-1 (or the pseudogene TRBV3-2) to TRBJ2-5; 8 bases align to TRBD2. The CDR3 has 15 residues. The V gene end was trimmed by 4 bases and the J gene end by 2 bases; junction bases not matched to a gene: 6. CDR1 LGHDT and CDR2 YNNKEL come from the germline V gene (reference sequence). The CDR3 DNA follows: TGTGCCAGCAGCCCGCCCCTAGCGGGTCAAGAGACCCAGTACTTC. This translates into CASSPPLAGQETQYF.

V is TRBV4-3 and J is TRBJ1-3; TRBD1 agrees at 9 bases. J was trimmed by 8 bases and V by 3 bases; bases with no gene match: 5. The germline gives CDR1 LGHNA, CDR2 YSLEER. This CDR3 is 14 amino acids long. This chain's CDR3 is CASSQGTGIDTIYF. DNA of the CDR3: TGCGCCAGCAGCCAGGGGACAGGGATAGACACCATATATTTT.

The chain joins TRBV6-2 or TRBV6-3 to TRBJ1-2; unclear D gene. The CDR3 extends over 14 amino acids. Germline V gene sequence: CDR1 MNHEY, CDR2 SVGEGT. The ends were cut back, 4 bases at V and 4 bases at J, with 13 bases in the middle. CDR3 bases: TGTGCCAGCAGTTTTCAGACGGGGTTCTATGGCTACACCTTC. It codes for CASSFQTGFYGYTF.

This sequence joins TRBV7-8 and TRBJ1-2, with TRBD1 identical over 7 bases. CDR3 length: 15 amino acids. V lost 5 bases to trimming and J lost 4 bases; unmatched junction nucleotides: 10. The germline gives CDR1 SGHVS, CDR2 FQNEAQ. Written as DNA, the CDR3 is TGTGCCAGCAGCCCACAGGGGATGGGGGTCTATGGCTACACCTTC. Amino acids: CASSPQGMGVYGYTF.

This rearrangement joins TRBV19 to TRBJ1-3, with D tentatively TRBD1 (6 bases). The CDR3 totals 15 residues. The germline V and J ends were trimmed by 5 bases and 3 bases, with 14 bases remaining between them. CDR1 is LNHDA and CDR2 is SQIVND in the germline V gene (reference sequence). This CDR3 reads CASSSPGHLGNTIYF. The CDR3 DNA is TGTGCCAGTAGTTCACCGGGACACCTTGGAAACACCATATATTTT.

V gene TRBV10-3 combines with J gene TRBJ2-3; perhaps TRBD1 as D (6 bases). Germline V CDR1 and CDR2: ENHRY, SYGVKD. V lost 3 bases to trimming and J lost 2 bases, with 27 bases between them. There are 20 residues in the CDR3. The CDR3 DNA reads TGTGCCATCAGTGACCCATTGGGGGCCTCGCAATCTTTAACCACAGATACGCAGTATTTT. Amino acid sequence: CAISDPLGASQSLTTDTQYF.